Shown below are 17 T cell receptor beta chains from a single sample sequenced in a study of blood T cell repertoires in COVID-19 (TCRdb year 2020). Receptor libraries were prepared by the immunoSEQ multiplex PCR assay. Sourced from immuneACCESS, this table was stored by TCRdb with only in-frame sequences that have V and J called. A share of the clones is absent; for the studies checked, an unresolved V gene accounts for under half, and the remainder has no known explanation. The table for this sample lists 200,000 to 250,000 clones; over 80% of them were counted only once. Approximately 6.2% of the sample lies in the top ten. The sample comprised PBMCs or T cells enriched from blood (not recorded which). These receptors were obtained from a woman aged 40 to 50 who had recovered from COVID-19.

The V gene is TRBV10-2, the J gene TRBJ2-7; 8 nucleotides match TRBD2. Trimming took 3 bases from V and 3 from J; bases not matched to a gene: 7. This CDR3 spans 15 amino acids. CDR1 is WSHSY and CDR2 is SAAADI in the germline V gene. CDR3 nucleotides: TGCGCCAGCAGTGATGGGGCGGGAGGAGGCTACGAGCAGTACTTC. This gives the protein CASSDGAGGGYEQYF.

The chain joins TRBV5-4 to TRBJ1-6, with TRBD1 matching 9 bases. The CDR3 has 14 residues. With V trimmed by 3 bases and J by 7 bases, 2 bases remained unmatched. The germline gives CDR1 SGHNT, CDR2 YYREEE (reference sequence). CDR3 sequence reads: CASSWTGDNSPLHF. In DNA form, the CDR3 reads TGTGCCAGCAGCTGGACAGGGGACAATTCACCCCTCCACTTT.

The CDR3 DNA follows: TGTGCCAGCAGTTTAAGGTTAGGGACAGGAAACAATGAGCAGTTCTTC. It yields the protein CASSLRLGTGNNEQFF. The genes are TRBV28 and TRBJ2-1, with 8 bases that match TRBD1. There are 16 residues in the CDR3. Trimming cost V 2 bases and J 5 bases; bases outside gene matches: 8. Germline CDR1 reads MDHEN; CDR2 reads SYDVKM.

In regard to this clone: Other DNA sequences in this specimen translate into the identical CDR3. V and J are TRBV28 and TRBJ1-2; 9 nucleotides align to TRBD1. CDR3 length: 15 residues. V shed 5 bases, J shed 2 bases, and the junction held 6 bases outside the gene matches. Per the germline V gene, CDR1 is MDHEN and CDR2 is SYDVKM. Written as DNA, the CDR3 is TGTGCCAGCAGTGCGGGACAGGGCGCGAACTATGGCTACACCTTC. Translating gives CASSAGQGANYGYTF.

The CDR3 is CASSPGPPSGRKTQYF. DNA of the CDR3: TGTGCCAGTAGCCCGGGACCCCCCAGCGGGAGAAAGACCCAGTACTTC. The chain joins TRBV19 to TRBJ2-5; the match to TRBD2 covers 8 bases. The ends lost 6 bases at V and 6 bases at J; junction bases unmatched: 15. Per germline, CDR1 LNHDA and CDR2 SQIVND (reference sequence). There are 16 residues in the CDR3. Combining the CDR3 with reference TRBV19 and TRBJ2-5 gives the whole variable domain DGGITQSPKYLFRKEGQNVTLSCEQNLNHDAMYWYRQDPGQGLRLIYYSQIVNDFQKGDIAEGYSVSREKKESFPLTVTSAQKNPTAFYLCASSPGPPSGRKTQYFGPGTRLLVL.

The chain links TRBV5-1 to TRBJ2-7, with D tentatively TRBD1 (6 bases). The CDR3 runs 14 residues. The V end was cut by 1 base, the J end by 2 bases, with 10 bases between. Germline CDR1 is SGHRS and CDR2 is YFSETQ. CDR3 protein: CASSLMGQTYEQYF. The CDR3 DNA reads as TGCGCCAGCAGCTTGATGGGACAAACCTACGAGCAGTACTTC.

The J gene is TRBJ2-7, the V gene TRBV18; 10 bases map to TRBD1. This CDR3 comprises 14 residues. V lost 3 bases, J lost 3 bases, and 2 bases stayed unmatched. Looked up from germline, CDR1 is KGHSH and CDR2 is LQKENI. CDR3 nucleotide sequence: TGTGCCAGCTCACCGGGACAGGGGATCTACGAGCAGTACTTC. Residues: CASSPGQGIYEQYF.

This chain joins TRBV7-2 and TRBJ2-7; D is unresolved. CDR1 SGHTA and CDR2 FQGNSA come from the germline V gene. V was trimmed by 0 bases and J by 2 bases, leaving 8 bases between them. CDR3 length: 14 amino acids. The DNA for the CDR3 is TGTGCCAGCAGCTTAGCTTGGCCTCCCTACGAGCAGTACTTC. Translated: CASSLAWPPYEQYF.

This clone showed up just a few times. One junction end does not reproduce the germline sequence, and a read error may be involved. V and J are TRBV6-1 and TRBJ1-2; D is possibly TRBD1 (6 bases). CDR1 is MNHNS and CDR2 is SASEGT in the germline V gene. The CDR3 length is 12 residues. CDR3 coding DNA: TGTGCCAGCAGCGAAGACAGGTTCGTCTACACCTTC. This encodes CASSEDRFVYTF.

This sequence joins TRBV6-5 and TRBJ1-2, with 7 bases identical to TRBD1. After removal of 6 bases from V and 4 bases from J, the junction contained 8 bases not matched to a gene. Germline V gives CDR1 MNHEY, CDR2 SVGAGI. The CDR3 loop spans 14 amino acids. CDR3 loop: CASRTGQKTYGYTF. The DNA for the CDR3 is TGTGCCAGCAGAACGGGACAGAAGACCTATGGCTACACCTTC.

The chain couples TRBV29-1 to TRBJ1-2, with TRBD1 matching over 8 bases. The germline gives CDR1 SQVTM, CDR2 ANQGSEA. The length of the CDR3 is 19 residues. Trimming at V came to 0 bases and at J to 2 bases, leaving 17 bases not matched to a gene. The CDR3 loop is CSVEDTAGGILVGNYGYTF. The CDR3 bases are TGCAGCGTTGAAGATACGGCAGGGGGCATTTTAGTAGGGAACTATGGCTACACCTTC.

The J gene is TRBJ2-3, the V gene TRBV27; D is unclear. Germline CDR1 reads MNHEY; CDR2 reads SMNVEV (reference sequence). V was trimmed by 7 bases and J by 2 bases, leaving 10 bases between them. The CDR3 runs to 13 residues. The CDR3 sequence is CASINRNTDTQYF. CDR3 nucleotides: TGTGCCAGCATTAACAGAAACACAGATACGCAGTATTTT.

V gene TRBV7-3 combines with J gene TRBJ2-3, with 9 bases aligning to TRBD1. CDR3 length equals 16 residues. Germline assignment: CDR1 SGHTA and CDR2 FQGTGA. V dropped 5 bases and J dropped 4; count of bases not matched to a gene: 10. This chain's CDR3 is CASSRKSGQGADTQYF. The CDR3 DNA reads as TGTGCCAGCAGCAGGAAGTCGGGACAGGGTGCAGATACGCAGTATTTT.

The chain employs TRBV9 and TRBJ1-2; D uncertain. CDR1 is SGDLS and CDR2 is YYNGEE in the germline V gene. The CDR3 consists of 13 residues. Trimming cost V 4 bases and J 4 bases, with 11 bases left between them. Here the CDR3 reads CASSFRSSYGYTF. CDR3 DNA: TGTGCCAGCAGCTTCAGGTCCTCCTATGGCTACACCTTC.

The chain links TRBV11-2 to TRBJ2-3, with D maybe TRBD2 (6 bases). CDR1 and CDR2 (germline): SGHAT, FQNNGV. The V gene lost 1 base and the J gene lost 1 base, with 9 bases spanning the gap. The CDR3 has 15 amino acids. The CDR3: CASSLGSGGTDTQYF. CDR3 DNA: TGTGCCAGCAGCTTAGGTTCGGGGGGCACAGATACGCAGTATTTT.

This rearrangement joins TRBV7-2 to TRBJ1-1; 7 bases are shared with TRBD1. The V and J ends lost 5 bases and 11 bases, in that order; junction bases with no gene match: 11. The CDR3 sequence is 13 residues long. Germline CDR1 and CDR2: SGHTA and FQGNSA. The CDR3 region is CASSPTGAGRAFF. Here the CDR3 DNA reads TGTGCCAGCAGCCCAACAGGGGCCGGGCGGGCTTTCTTT. Drawing the rest from reference TRBV7-2 and TRBJ1-1, the complete variable domain is GAGVSQSPSNKVTEKGKDVELRCDPISGHTALYWYRQSLGQGLEFLIYFQGNSAPDKSGLPSDRFSAERTGGSVSTLTIQRTQQEDSAVYLCASSPTGAGRAFFGQGTRLTVV.

The V and J genes are TRBV5-4 and TRBJ2-5; TRBD2 is a possible D gene (6 bases). Looked up from germline, CDR1 is SGHNT and CDR2 is YYREEE (reference sequence). Trimming stripped 0 bases from V and 1 base from J, with 13 bases between. This CDR3 contains 16 residues. The CDR3 DNA sequence: TGTGCCAGCAGCTTGGGGGGGGAAGCGACCCAAGAGACCCAGTACTTC. This translates into CASSLGGEATQETQYF.